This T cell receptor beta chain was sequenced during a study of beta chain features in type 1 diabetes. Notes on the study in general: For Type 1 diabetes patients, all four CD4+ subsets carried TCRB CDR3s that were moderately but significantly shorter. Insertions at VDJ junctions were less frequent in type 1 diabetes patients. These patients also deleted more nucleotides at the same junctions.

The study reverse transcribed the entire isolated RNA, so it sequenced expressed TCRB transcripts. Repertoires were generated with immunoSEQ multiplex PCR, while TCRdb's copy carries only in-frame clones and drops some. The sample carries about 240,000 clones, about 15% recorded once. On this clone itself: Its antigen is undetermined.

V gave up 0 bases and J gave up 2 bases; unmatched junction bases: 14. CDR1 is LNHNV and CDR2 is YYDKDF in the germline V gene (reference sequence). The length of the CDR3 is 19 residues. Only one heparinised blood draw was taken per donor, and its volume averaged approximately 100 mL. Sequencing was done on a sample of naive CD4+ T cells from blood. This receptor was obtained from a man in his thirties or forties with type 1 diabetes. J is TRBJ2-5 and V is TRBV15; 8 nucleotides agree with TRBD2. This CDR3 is CATSRDMGGTSGAQETQYF. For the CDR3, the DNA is TGTGCCACCAGCAGAGATATGGGTGGAACTAGCGGAGCTCAAGAGACCCAGTACTTC.